This TCR beta chain was captured in a study of shared clonotypes between healthy human individuals. CD45RO-negative, CCR7-selected cells formed the naive CD8 fraction, which excluded terminally differentiated effector memory CD45RA+ cells. Produced via immunoSEQ multiplex PCR; TCRdb's table is partial and in-frame only. Among millions of clones listed, about 92% were seen once. In the case of this clone: Antigen unknown.

Findings of the study overall: Enrolling few donors narrowed the genetic and exposure-history diversity that was represented.

CDR1 is LNHDA, CDR2 SQIVND, per germline (reference sequence). This CDR3 has 19 residues. Trimming removed 3 bases from V and 6 bases from J; junction bases left unmatched: 16. The sequencing input was naive CD8+ T cells from PBMCs. The rearrangement links TRBV19 to TRBJ2-1; 11 nucleotides line up with TRBD2. The clonotype originates from a man aged 18 to 30 in good health. Some clones in this sample may be carry-over from other donors' samples. CDR3 region: CASSILASGRPYLGNEQFF. The CDR3 DNA sequence: TGTGCCAGTAGTATTCTGGCTAGCGGGAGGCCCTACCTGGGCAATGAGCAGTTCTTC. The full variable domain, in which reference TRBV19 and TRBJ2-1 provide the parts outside the CDR3, is DGGITQSPKYLFRKEGQNVTLSCEQNLNHDAMYWYRQDPGQGLRLIYYSQIVNDFQKGDIAEGYSVSREKKESFPLTVTSAQKNPTAFYLCASSILASGRPYLGNEQFFGPGTRLTVL.